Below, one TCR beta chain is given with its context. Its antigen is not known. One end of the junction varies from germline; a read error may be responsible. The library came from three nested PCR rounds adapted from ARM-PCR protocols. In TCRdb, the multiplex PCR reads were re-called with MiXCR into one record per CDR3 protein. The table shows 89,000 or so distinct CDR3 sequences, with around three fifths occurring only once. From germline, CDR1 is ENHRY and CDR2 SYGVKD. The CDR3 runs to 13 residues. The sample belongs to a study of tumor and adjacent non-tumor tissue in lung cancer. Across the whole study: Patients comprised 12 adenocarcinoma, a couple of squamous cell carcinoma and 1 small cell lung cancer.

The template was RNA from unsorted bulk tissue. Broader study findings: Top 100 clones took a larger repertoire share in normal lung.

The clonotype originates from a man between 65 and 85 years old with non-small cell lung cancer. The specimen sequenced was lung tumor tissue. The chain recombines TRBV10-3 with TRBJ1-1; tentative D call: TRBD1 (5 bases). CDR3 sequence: CATSDPGGTGAFF. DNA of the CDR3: TGTGCCACCTCCGACCCAGGAGGGACTGGAGCTTTCTTT.